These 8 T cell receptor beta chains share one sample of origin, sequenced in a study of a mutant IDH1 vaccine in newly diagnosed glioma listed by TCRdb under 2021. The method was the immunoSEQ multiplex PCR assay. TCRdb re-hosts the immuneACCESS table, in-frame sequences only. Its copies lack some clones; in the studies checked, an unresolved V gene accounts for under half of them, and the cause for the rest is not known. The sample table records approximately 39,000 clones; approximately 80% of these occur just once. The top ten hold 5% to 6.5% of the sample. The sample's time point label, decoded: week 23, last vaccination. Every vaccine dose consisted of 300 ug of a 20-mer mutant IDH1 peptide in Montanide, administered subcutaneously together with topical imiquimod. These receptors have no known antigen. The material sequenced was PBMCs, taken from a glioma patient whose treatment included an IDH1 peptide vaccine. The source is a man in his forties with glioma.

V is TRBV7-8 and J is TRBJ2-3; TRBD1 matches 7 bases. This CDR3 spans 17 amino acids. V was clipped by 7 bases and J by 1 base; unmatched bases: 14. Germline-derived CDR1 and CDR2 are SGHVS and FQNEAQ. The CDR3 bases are TGTGCCAGCATGGGTAAGGGGGCGATCCCTGGCACAGATACGCAGTATTTT. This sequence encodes CASMGKGAIPGTDTQYF.

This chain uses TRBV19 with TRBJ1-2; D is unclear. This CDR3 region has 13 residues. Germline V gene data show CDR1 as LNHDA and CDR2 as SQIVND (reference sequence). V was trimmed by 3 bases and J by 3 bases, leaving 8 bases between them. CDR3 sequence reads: CASSIISHYGYTF. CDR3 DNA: TGTGCCAGTAGTATCATCAGTCACTATGGCTACACCTTC. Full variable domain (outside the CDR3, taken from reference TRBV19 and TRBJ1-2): DGGITQSPKYLFRKEGQNVTLSCEQNLNHDAMYWYRQDPGQGLRLIYYSQIVNDFQKGDIAEGYSVSREKKESFPLTVTSAQKNPTAFYLCASSIISHYGYTFGSGTRLTVV.

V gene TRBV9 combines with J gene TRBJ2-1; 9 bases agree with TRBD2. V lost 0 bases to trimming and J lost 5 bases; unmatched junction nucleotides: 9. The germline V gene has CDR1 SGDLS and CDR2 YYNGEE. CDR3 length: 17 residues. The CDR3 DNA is TGTGCCAGCAGCGTAGCTGCTTTAGCGGGAGACCACAATGAGCAGTTCTTC. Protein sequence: CASSVAALAGDHNEQFF.

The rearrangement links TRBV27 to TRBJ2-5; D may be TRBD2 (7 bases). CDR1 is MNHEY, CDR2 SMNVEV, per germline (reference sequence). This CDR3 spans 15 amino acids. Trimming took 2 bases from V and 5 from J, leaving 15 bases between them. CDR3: CASSLGRGVVETQYF. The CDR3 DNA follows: TGTGCCAGCAGTTTAGGGAGGGGGGTTGTGGAGACCCAGTACTTC.

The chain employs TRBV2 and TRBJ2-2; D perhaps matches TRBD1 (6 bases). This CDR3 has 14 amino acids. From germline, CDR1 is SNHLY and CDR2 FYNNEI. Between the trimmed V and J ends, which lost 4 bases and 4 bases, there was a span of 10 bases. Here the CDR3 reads CASSVKGGTGELFF. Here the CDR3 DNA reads TGTGCCAGCAGTGTTAAAGGGGGCACCGGGGAGCTGTTTTTT.

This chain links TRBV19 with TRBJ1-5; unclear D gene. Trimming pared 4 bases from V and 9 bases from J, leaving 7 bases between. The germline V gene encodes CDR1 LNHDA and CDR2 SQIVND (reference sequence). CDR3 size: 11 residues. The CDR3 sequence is CASSTRGPQHF. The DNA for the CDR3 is TGTGCCAGTAGTACCCGCGGGCCCCAGCATTTT.

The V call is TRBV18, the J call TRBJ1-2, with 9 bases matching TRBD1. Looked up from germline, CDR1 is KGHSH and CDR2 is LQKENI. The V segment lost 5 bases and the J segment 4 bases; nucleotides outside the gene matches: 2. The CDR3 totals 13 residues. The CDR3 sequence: CASSTGQGYGYTF. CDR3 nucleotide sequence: TGTGCCAGCTCAACGGGACAGGGCTATGGCTACACCTTC.

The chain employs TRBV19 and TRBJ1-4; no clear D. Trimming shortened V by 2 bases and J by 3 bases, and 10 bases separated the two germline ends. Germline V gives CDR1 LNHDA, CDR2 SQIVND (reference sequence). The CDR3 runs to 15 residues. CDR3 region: CASSINPVSNEKLFF. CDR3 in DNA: TGTGCCAGTAGTATAAACCCCGTCTCTAATGAAAAACTGTTTTTT.